Detailed here is one T cell receptor (beta chain). As yet, its antigen is unknown. Using immunoSEQ multiplex PCR, the repertoire was profiled, and TCRdb retains in-frame clones only, with some absent. The data show hundreds of thousands of clones, 70% seen once. The data stem from a study of cytotoxic CD8 clonotypes in ibrutinib-treated CLL. Looking at the study overall: Response specimens were obtained following a median treatment duration of about 12 months, with a range of 6 to 36. Findings of the study overall: Public clonotypes (which were uncommon) either contracted or remained stable on treatment.

This CDR3 is 14 amino acids long. As input for TCR beta libraries, about 2 micrograms of genomic DNA came from cryopreserved PBMCs. The sequenced sample was PBMCs, obtained after 24 months of ibrutinib treatment. This receptor was taken from a human donor with chronic lymphocytic leukemia. This chain connects TRBV12-2 to TRBJ1-1. TRBV12-2 is described as a pseudogene. In DNA form, the CDR3 reads TGTGCAAGTCGCTTAGCCTCAAAAAAGAGGAGGGCTTTCTTT. It is translated as CASRLASKKRRAFF.